Listed below are T cell receptor beta chains from one sample, sequenced in a study of control samples from healthy donors and cancer patients. TCRdb's table, derived via immunoSEQ multiplex PCR, lists solely in-frame clones and lacks some. The sample shows roughly 140,000 clones, about 94% of them seen only once. Material for sequencing was blood. The origin of the receptors is a man aged 50 to 60 in good health. Each CDR3 is given with its conserved first and last residue. The order of the fields is CDR3 length, J gene, D gene, V gene, clone size, CDR3 DNA, CDR3 protein. D genes are given only for firm matches. The listing skips clone size in some rows; elsewhere it reads once, few, many or a size class.

cdr3_length: 13
j_call: TRBJ1-1
d_call: -
v_call: TRBV7-9
clone_size: -
cdr3_nt: TGTGCCAGCAGCTTAGTTGGGGACACTGAAGCTTTCTTT
cdr3_aa: CASSLVGDTEAFF

cdr3_length: 15
j_call: TRBJ2-1
d_call: TRBD1
v_call: TRBV9
clone_size: -
cdr3_nt: TGTGCCAGCAGCGTAGACAGGGGAACCTACAATGAGCAGTTCTTC
cdr3_aa: CASSVDRGTYNEQFF

cdr3_length: 15
j_call: TRBJ2-3
d_call: -
v_call: TRBV2
clone_size: -
cdr3_nt: TGTGCCAGCAGCCGACGTCAGACAGCCACAGATACGCAGTATTTT
cdr3_aa: CASSRRQTATDTQYF

cdr3_length: 17
j_call: TRBJ2-1
d_call: TRBD2
v_call: TRBV6-6
clone_size: -
cdr3_nt: TGTGCCAGCAGTCGACCCTATGGGACTAGCGGAGTCAATGAGCAGTTCTTC
cdr3_aa: CASSRPYGTSGVNEQFF

cdr3_length: 19
j_call: TRBJ2-5
d_call: -
v_call: TRBV21-1
clone_size: once
cdr3_nt: TGTGCCAGCAGCAAAGAGACGGACAGGACTGGGGATGGGCAAGAGACCCAGTACTTC
cdr3_aa: CASSKETDRTGDGQETQYF

cdr3_length: 13
j_call: TRBJ2-2
d_call: -
v_call: TRBV12-3/TRBV12-4
clone_size: -
cdr3_nt: TGTGCCAGCAGGGCCAGGGAAGCCGGGGAGCTGTTTTTT
cdr3_aa: CASRAREAGELFF

cdr3_length: 13
j_call: TRBJ2-7
d_call: TRBD1
v_call: TRBV6-6
clone_size: -
cdr3_nt: TGTGCCAGTGGGGGACAGGATTATAGCGAGCAGTACTTC
cdr3_aa: CASGGQDYSEQYF

cdr3_length: 15
j_call: TRBJ2-2
d_call: -
v_call: TRBV30
clone_size: -
cdr3_nt: TGTGCCTGGAGTGTAAAAGGGATTAACACCGGGGAGCTGTTTTTT
cdr3_aa: CAWSVKGINTGELFF

cdr3_length: 15
j_call: TRBJ1-5
d_call: TRBD1
v_call: TRBV19
clone_size: -
cdr3_nt: TGTGCCAGCGATCCCACAGGGGGAGTTAATCAGCCCCAGCATTTT
cdr3_aa: CASDPTGGVNQPQHF

cdr3_length: 16
j_call: TRBJ2-3
d_call: TRBD1
v_call: TRBV7-9
clone_size: -
cdr3_nt: TGTGCCAGCAGCTCCGGGACAGGGGGTTTTACAGATACGCAGTATTTT
cdr3_aa: CASSSGTGGFTDTQYF

cdr3_length: 14
j_call: TRBJ2-3
d_call: TRBD1
v_call: TRBV19
clone_size: -
cdr3_nt: TGTGCCAGTAGCCAAGACAGGGCCACAGATACGCAGTATTTT
cdr3_aa: CASSQDRATDTQYF

cdr3_length: 13
j_call: TRBJ2-7
d_call: -
v_call: TRBV12-3/TRBV12-4
clone_size: -
cdr3_nt: TGTGCCAGCACTCCCGGAGGGTTTTACGAGCAGTACTTC
cdr3_aa: CASTPGGFYEQYF

cdr3_length: 16
j_call: TRBJ1-6
d_call: TRBD1
v_call: TRBV7-9
clone_size: -
cdr3_nt: TGTGCCAGCAGCTCGAAGACAGGGGTAAATAATTCACCCCTCCACTTT
cdr3_aa: CASSSKTGVNNSPLHF

cdr3_length: 15
j_call: TRBJ2-7
d_call: TRBD1
v_call: TRBV3-1/TRBV3-2
clone_size: -
cdr3_nt: TGTGCCAGCAGCCATAGACAGGGGCATACCTACGAGCAGTACTTC
cdr3_aa: CASSHRQGHTYEQYF

cdr3_length: 14
j_call: TRBJ2-5
d_call: -
v_call: TRBV2
clone_size: -
cdr3_nt: TGTGCCAGCGATAGGGGGGGACTAAAGGAGACCCAGTACTTC
cdr3_aa: CASDRGGLKETQYF

cdr3_length: 14
j_call: TRBJ2-7
d_call: TRBD2
v_call: TRBV3-1/TRBV3-2
clone_size: -
cdr3_nt: TGTGCCAGCAGCGAACTAGCGGGAGCTAATGAGCAGTACTTC
cdr3_aa: CASSELAGANEQYF

cdr3_length: 14
j_call: TRBJ2-3
d_call: TRBD2
v_call: TRBV4-2
clone_size: -
cdr3_nt: TGTGCCAGCAGCCCCTGGGGGGGGACAGATACGCAGTATTTT
cdr3_aa: CASSPWGGTDTQYF

cdr3_length: 13
j_call: TRBJ2-5
d_call: -
v_call: TRBV4-2
clone_size: -
cdr3_nt: TGTGCCAGCAGCGTCAGTTTGGTGGAGACCCAGTACTTC
cdr3_aa: CASSVSLVETQYF

cdr3_length: 14
j_call: TRBJ1-1
d_call: -
v_call: TRBV6-5
clone_size: -
cdr3_nt: TGTGCCAGCAGCGCGACACGAATGAACACTGAAGCTTTCTTT
cdr3_aa: CASSATRMNTEAFF

cdr3_length: 18
j_call: TRBJ1-2
d_call: -
v_call: TRBV4-1
clone_size: -
cdr3_nt: TGCGCCAGCAGCCCCCACCAATTTCGACCAGGGGCTAACTATGGCTACACCTTC
cdr3_aa: CASSPHQFRPGANYGYTF

cdr3_length: 15
j_call: TRBJ1-6
d_call: -
v_call: TRBV28
clone_size: -
cdr3_nt: TGTGCCAGCCGTTTATCGGACACCTATAATTCACCCCTCCACTTT
cdr3_aa: CASRLSDTYNSPLHF

cdr3_length: 15
j_call: TRBJ1-5
d_call: TRBD1
v_call: TRBV4-1
clone_size: -
cdr3_nt: TGCGCCAGCAGCCAAGTACAGGGGAGCAATCAGCCCCAGCATTTT
cdr3_aa: CASSQVQGSNQPQHF

cdr3_length: 16
j_call: TRBJ2-5
d_call: TRBD2
v_call: TRBV28
clone_size: -
cdr3_nt: TGTGCCAGCAGTTTACCGCTAGCGGGTCTTCAAGAGACCCAGTACTTC
cdr3_aa: CASSLPLAGLQETQYF

cdr3_length: 17
j_call: TRBJ2-1
d_call: TRBD2
v_call: TRBV29-1
clone_size: once
cdr3_nt: TGCAGCGTTGGGGATCTAGCGGGAGGAATGCACTACAATGAGCAGTTCTTC
cdr3_aa: CSVGDLAGGMHYNEQFF

cdr3_length: 14
j_call: TRBJ1-2
d_call: TRBD1
v_call: TRBV24-1
clone_size: -
cdr3_nt: TGTGCCACCAGTGACCGGACAGGGATCTATGGCTACACCTTC
cdr3_aa: CATSDRTGIYGYTF

cdr3_length: 13
j_call: TRBJ1-1
d_call: -
v_call: TRBV3-1/TRBV3-2
clone_size: -
cdr3_nt: TGTGCCAGCAGCCAAGTTTTGAACACTGAAGCTTTCTTT
cdr3_aa: CASSQVLNTEAFF

cdr3_length: 14
j_call: TRBJ1-1
d_call: -
v_call: TRBV11-2
clone_size: -
cdr3_nt: TGTGCCAGCAGCCCTGGGACGCAGAACACTGAAGCTTTCTTT
cdr3_aa: CASSPGTQNTEAFF

cdr3_length: 15
j_call: TRBJ2-3
d_call: -
v_call: TRBV5-6
clone_size: -
cdr3_nt: TGTGCCAGCAGCTTGCGGGGGGCGTTTCAGGGTACGCAGTATTTT
cdr3_aa: CASSLRGAFQGTQYF

cdr3_length: 14
j_call: TRBJ2-5
d_call: -
v_call: TRBV25-1
clone_size: -
cdr3_nt: TGTGCCAGCAGCTGGACAGCGAGGGGGGAGACCCAGTACTTC
cdr3_aa: CASSWTARGETQYF

cdr3_length: 13
j_call: TRBJ2-7
d_call: -
v_call: TRBV28
clone_size: -
cdr3_nt: TGTGCCAGCAGTTTAGGAGTGCACTACGAGCAGTACTTC
cdr3_aa: CASSLGVHYEQYF

cdr3_length: 14
j_call: TRBJ2-7
d_call: -
v_call: TRBV18
clone_size: -
cdr3_nt: TGTGCCAGCTCAGCGGGACTCCCAACCTACGAGCAGTACTTC
cdr3_aa: CASSAGLPTYEQYF

cdr3_length: 15
j_call: TRBJ1-2
d_call: TRBD1
v_call: TRBV5-1
clone_size: -
cdr3_nt: TGCGCCAGCAGCTACGGACAGGCTTCTAACTATGGCTACACCTTC
cdr3_aa: CASSYGQASNYGYTF

cdr3_length: 15
j_call: TRBJ2-1
d_call: -
v_call: TRBV19
clone_size: -
cdr3_nt: TGTGCCAGTAGTATCTACTGGGGAGCCTACAATGAGCAGTTCTTC
cdr3_aa: CASSIYWGAYNEQFF

cdr3_length: 19
j_call: TRBJ1-5
d_call: -
v_call: TRBV6-2/TRBV6-3
clone_size: -
cdr3_nt: TGTGCCAGCAGTTACTCGCCAGGGCGGGGAGACCACTCCAATCAGCCCCAGCATTTT
cdr3_aa: CASSYSPGRGDHSNQPQHF

cdr3_length: 15
j_call: TRBJ2-7
d_call: TRBD2
v_call: TRBV3-1/TRBV3-2
clone_size: -
cdr3_nt: TGTGCCAGCAGCCAAAATAGCGGGAGGGGCTACGAGCAGTACTTC
cdr3_aa: CASSQNSGRGYEQYF

cdr3_length: 18
j_call: TRBJ1-3
d_call: -
v_call: TRBV6-2/TRBV6-3
clone_size: few
cdr3_nt: TGTGCCAGCAGTTACGGTCCGGGACTTTATAGCTCTGGAAACACCATATATTTT
cdr3_aa: CASSYGPGLYSSGNTIYF

cdr3_length: 12
j_call: TRBJ1-2
d_call: TRBD1
v_call: TRBV6-5
clone_size: -
cdr3_nt: TGTGCCAGCGCACAGGGGAACTATGGCTACACCTTC
cdr3_aa: CASAQGNYGYTF

cdr3_length: 13
j_call: TRBJ1-2
d_call: TRBD1
v_call: TRBV27
clone_size: -
cdr3_nt: TGTGCCAGCAGCCTTACAGGGGTTGTGGGCTACACCTTC
cdr3_aa: CASSLTGVVGYTF

cdr3_length: 13
j_call: TRBJ1-2
d_call: -
v_call: TRBV5-4
clone_size: -
cdr3_nt: TGTGCCAGCAGCTTGGAAGGAAACTATGGCTACACCTTC
cdr3_aa: CASSLEGNYGYTF

cdr3_length: 17
j_call: TRBJ2-1
d_call: TRBD2
v_call: TRBV4-2
clone_size: few
cdr3_nt: TGTGCCAGCAGCCAAGACCTTAGCGGGGGGACGTACAATGAGCAGTTCTTC
cdr3_aa: CASSQDLSGGTYNEQFF

cdr3_length: 15
j_call: TRBJ1-5
d_call: -
v_call: TRBV27
clone_size: once
cdr3_nt: TGTGCCAGCAGTGTCGTGGGTTGGGGCAATCAGCCCCAGCATTTT
cdr3_aa: CASSVVGWGNQPQHF

cdr3_length: 15
j_call: TRBJ2-2
d_call: -
v_call: TRBV18
clone_size: -
cdr3_nt: TGTGCCAGCTCGTTAGCTGCAGAGAACACCGGGGAGCTGTTTTTT
cdr3_aa: CASSLAAENTGELFF

cdr3_length: 14
j_call: TRBJ1-2
d_call: -
v_call: TRBV6-5
clone_size: -
cdr3_nt: TGTGCCAGCAGTTACAGCAGGGGAGGCAATGGCTACACCTTC
cdr3_aa: CASSYSRGGNGYTF

cdr3_length: 15
j_call: TRBJ1-1
d_call: TRBD1
v_call: TRBV6-5
clone_size: -
cdr3_nt: TGTGCCAGCAGAGCGGGGACAGGGGGTCGGACTGAAGCTTTCTTT
cdr3_aa: CASRAGTGGRTEAFF

cdr3_length: 14
j_call: TRBJ2-7
d_call: TRBD2
v_call: TRBV24-1
clone_size: -
cdr3_nt: TGTGCCACCAGTGATCCTAGCGGTCCCTACGAGCAGTACTTC
cdr3_aa: CATSDPSGPYEQYF

cdr3_length: 16
j_call: TRBJ2-2
d_call: -
v_call: TRBV7-8
clone_size: -
cdr3_nt: TGTGCCAGCAGCTTACGTCGGGTTTCGAACACCGGGGAGCTGTTTTTT
cdr3_aa: CASSLRRVSNTGELFF

cdr3_length: 17
j_call: TRBJ2-5
d_call: TRBD2
v_call: TRBV19
clone_size: -
cdr3_nt: TGTGCCAGTAGTTTACGGTGGGAAGCGGGAGGGAAAGAGACCCAGTACTTC
cdr3_aa: CASSLRWEAGGKETQYF

cdr3_length: 15
j_call: TRBJ1-5
d_call: -
v_call: TRBV19
clone_size: -
cdr3_nt: TGTGCCAGTAGTATACAGGGCAATCGGTATCAGCCCCAGCATTTT
cdr3_aa: CASSIQGNRYQPQHF